The next 20 T cell receptor beta chains were all read from a single sample in a study of blood T cells in healthy people across ages (dated by TCRdb to between 2015 and 2017). The method behind the library was 5' RACE. The reads were generated on an Illumina HiSeq 2500. A second 7 to 11 cycle PCR used a sample-barcoded 5' primer and a J-beta primer mix. Through fastp at Q25 and MiXCR, TCRdb rebuilt clones from the public reads, retaining in-frame beta chains. Rows are combined by CDR3 protein, so each entry shows the most common genes and DNA. The sample records roughly 2 million distinct CDR3 sequences, 40% to 55% of which are singletons. The ten largest clones represent 2.1% of the sample. Sequences were obtained from blood. The receptors originated from a woman between 40 and 55 years old in good health.

A few counts support this clonotype. V usage is TRBV7-9 and J usage is TRBJ2-4; D remains unclear. This CDR3 has 14 residues. Germline assignment: CDR1 SEHNR and CDR2 FQNEAQ (reference sequence). V shed 3 bases and J shed 0 bases, with 6 bases lying between them. The CDR3 reads CASSFNLAKNIQYF. The CDR3 DNA reads TGTGCCAGCAGCTTCAACCTAGCCAAAAACATTCAGTACTTC.

The rearrangement joins TRBV7-2 to TRBJ2-7, with 12 bases lining up with TRBD2. Germline-derived CDR1 and CDR2 are SGHTA and FQGNSA. With 4 bases clipped from V and 0 bases from J, the junction kept 13 bases outside the gene matches. The CDR3 is 19 amino acids. CDR3 in DNA: TGTGCCAGCAGCTCACTGGGACTAGCGGGTGGGAAGAGCTCCTACGAGCAGTACTTC. Its protein is CASSSLGLAGGKSSYEQYF.

This clonotype was counted between two and nine times. One end of the junction is discordant with germline, which a read error may explain. The chain combines TRBV7-7 with TRBJ2-1; D gene uncertain. Per germline, CDR1 SSHAT and CDR2 FNYEAQ (reference sequence). CDR3 size: 13 residues. The CDR3 nucleotides are TGTGCTAGCAGCTTAGGATTCGTCAATGAGCAGTTCTTC. It specifies CASSLGFVNEQFF.

There are a few counts of this clonotype. The J gene is TRBJ2-1, the V gene TRBV5-1; 7 bases fit TRBD1. The CDR3 sequence is 15 residues long. Per the germline V gene, CDR1 is SGHRS and CDR2 is YFSETQ. Trimming cost V 0 bases and J 6 bases; bases outside gene matches: 6. The CDR3 loop reads CASSLEQGMTNEQFF. The CDR3 DNA reads as TGCGCCAGCAGCTTGGAACAGGGGATGACCAATGAGCAGTTCTTC. Full variable domain (outside the CDR3, taken from reference TRBV5-1 and TRBJ2-1): KAGVTQTPRYLIKTRGQQVTLSCSPISGHRSVSWYQQTPGQGLQFLFEYFSETQRNKGNFPGRFSGRQFSNSRSEMNVSTLELGDSALYLCASSLEQGMTNEQFFGPGTRLTVL.

The gene calls are TRBV15 and TRBJ2-7; 7 bases are shared with TRBD1. Looked up from germline, CDR1 is LNHNV and CDR2 is YYDKDF (reference sequence). This CDR3 comprises 14 residues. V lost 2 bases to trimming and J lost 3 bases; unmatched junction nucleotides: 4. CDR3 nucleotides: TGTGCCACCAGCAGACAGGGGGATAGCTACGAGCAGTACTTC. As protein: CATSRQGDSYEQYF.

V gene TRBV2 combines with J gene TRBJ1-6, with unresolved D. Germline V gene lookup returns CDR1 SNHLY and CDR2 FYNNEI. There are 13 residues in the CDR3. The V end lost 7 bases, the J end lost 9 bases, and 13 bases lay between the germline ends. Written as DNA, the CDR3 is TGTGCCAGCAACCCGATTAAAGGTTCACCCCTCCACTTT. This translates into CASNPIKGSPLHF.

J is TRBJ1-4 and V is TRBV7-2; D gene unclear. CDR3 size: 12 residues. Per the germline V gene, CDR1 is SGHTA and CDR2 is FQGNSA. V shed 5 bases and J shed 11 bases, with 12 bases lying between them. The CDR3 protein is CASSKVGDKLFF. In DNA form, the CDR3 reads TGTGCCAGCAGCAAAGTAGGCGACAAACTGTTTTTT.

The CDR3 nucleotides read TGTGCCAGCAGAGCCGGTACGGGGGGGGCTTTCTTT. Translating gives CASRAGTGGAFF. The chain links TRBV6-6 to TRBJ1-1; tentatively, D is TRBD1 (5 bases). V dropped 6 bases and J dropped 11 bases, with 16 bases sitting between them. This CDR3 spans 12 amino acids. Germline V lookup: CDR1 MNHNY, CDR2 SVGAGI (reference sequence).

This clonotype has just a few counts. This chain joins TRBV28 and TRBJ2-3, with D possibly TRBD2 on 5 matching bases. Trimming stripped 2 bases from V and 7 bases from J, with 13 bases between. The CDR3 extends over 14 amino acids. The germline V gene has CDR1 MDHEN and CDR2 SYDVKM. The CDR3 here is CASSLNGVHYTQYF. CDR3 coding DNA: TGTGCCAGCAGTTTAAACGGGGTACACTATACGCAGTATTTT.

V is TRBV11-2 and J is TRBJ2-7; D possibly corresponds to TRBD1 (5 bases). The J call may be faulty, since TRBJ2-5 better matches the DNA end. Germline values: CDR1 SGHAT, CDR2 FQNNGV. The CDR3 spans 15 residues. CDR3 region: CASSPQDKSQETQYF. DNA of the CDR3: TGTGCCAGCAGCCCCCAGGACAAATCCCAAGAGACCCAGTACTTC.

J is TRBJ2-7 and V is TRBV21-1; the listed D gene, TRBD1, was not tested against the DNA. TRBV21-1 is noted as a pseudogene. The CDR3 is 14 amino acids. CDR3 bases: TGTGCCAGCACGGACAGGGGGAACTCCTACGAGCAGTACTTC. It yields the protein CASTDRGNSYEQYF.

This clonotype was detected a few times. The J gene is TRBJ2-1, the V gene TRBV7-8; no reliable D call. The CDR3 is made up of 16 amino acids. The germline V gene encodes CDR1 SGHVS and CDR2 FQNEAQ. Trimming shortened V by 6 bases and J by 1 base, and 16 bases separated the two germline ends. As DNA, the CDR3 is TGTGCCAGCAGACCATATTTAATGACATCCTACAATGAGCAGTTCTTC. Protein sequence: CASRPYLMTSYNEQFF.

V gene TRBV20-1 combines with J gene TRBJ1-2; D is undetermined. The V gene's germline CDR1 is DFQATT and CDR2 SNEGSKA (reference sequence). V shed 5 bases and J shed 8 bases, with 21 bases lying between them. This CDR3 region has 14 residues. The CDR3 DNA follows: TGCAGTGCTCCTCGGACGGGGAAAGTGAGGGGCTACACCTTC. Translated, it gives CSAPRTGKVRGYTF.

V and J are TRBV20-1 and TRBJ2-3, with a possible D match to TRBD2 (6 bases). Trimming took 3 bases from V and 7 from J, leaving 14 bases between them. Looked up from germline, CDR1 is DFQATT and CDR2 is SNEGSKA (reference sequence). This CDR3 spans 13 amino acids. The CDR3 loop is CSASDGGGNTQYF. The CDR3 DNA reads TGCAGTGCTAGTGACGGGGGTGGGAATACGCAGTATTTT.

The gene calls are TRBV3-1 and TRBJ2-1; D is perhaps TRBD1 (6 bases). Trimming removed 5 bases at V and 7 bases at J, with 15 bases between. The CDR3 is 14 residues long. Germline assignment: CDR1 LGHDT and CDR2 YNNKEL (reference sequence). The CDR3 here is CASSSTGSGNEQFF. CDR3 DNA: TGTGCCAGCAGCTCTACAGGGTCGGGAAATGAGCAGTTCTTC.

The chain is built from TRBV29-1 and TRBJ2-7; 8 bases match TRBD1. With the DNA end fitting TRBJ2-5 better, the J assignment may be wrong. The CDR3 sequence is 16 residues long. Germline lookup yields CDR1 SQVTM and CDR2 ANQGSEA. The CDR3 coding sequence is TGCAGCGTTGCCCGCGGACAGGGAAGCGCCTGGGAGACCCAGTACTTC. Translating it yields CSVARGQGSAWETQYF.

This chain links TRBV28 with TRBJ1-5; perhaps TRBD1 as D (5 bases). Per the germline V gene, CDR1 is MDHEN and CDR2 is SYDVKM. Between the trimmed V and J ends, which lost 2 bases and 4 bases, there was a span of 12 bases. This CDR3 has 15 residues. The CDR3 is CASSLEGTLNQPQHF. The DNA of the CDR3 is TGTGCCAGCAGTTTAGAAGGGACTTTGAATCAGCCCCAGCATTTT.

The chain employs TRBV5-6 and TRBJ2-4, with a tentative D call TRBD2 (5 bases). Matching the DNA end better, TRBJ2-5 makes the J call doubtful. The CDR3 covers 17 residues. Germline V lookup: CDR1 SGHDT, CDR2 YYEEEE. The DNA for the CDR3 is TGTGCCAGCAGCCACTTGATGGAGGAAGCCCACCAAGAGACCCAGTACTTC. Protein: CASSHLMEEAHQETQYF.

V usage is TRBV7-2 and J usage is TRBJ2-3; TRBD1 aligns across 12 bases. The CDR3 length is 19 residues. Per the germline V gene, CDR1 is SGHTA and CDR2 is FQGNSA. With 5 bases clipped from V and 1 base from J, the junction kept 13 bases outside the gene matches. The CDR3 nucleotides read TGTGCCAGCAGCCGCAGGGACAGGGGGCCGGGGGTGGGCACAGATACGCAGTATTTT. As protein: CASSRRDRGPGVGTDTQYF.

This clonotype came up a few times. The chain couples TRBV28 to TRBJ2-5; 7 positions agree with TRBD2. Per the germline V gene, CDR1 is MDHEN and CDR2 is SYDVKM. Trimming took 5 bases from V and 2 from J; bases not matched to a gene: 5. This CDR3 has 14 residues. The CDR3 here is CASSPGTIQETQYF. DNA of the CDR3: TGTGCCAGCAGTCCCGGGACTATACAAGAGACCCAGTACTTC.